What follows are 8 T cell receptor beta chains derived from one specimen sequenced in a study of vaccination effects on CD4 cells after COVID-19. Clones were sequenced by immunoSEQ multiplex PCR, and TCRdb holds only the in-frame ones, with some missing. This sample has about 12,000 clones, with more than 70% found just once. Antigens for these TCRs are unknown. ViraFEST assay sequencing came after antigen-specific CD4+ T cells were expanded with viral peptide pools. On roughly day 10 of culture, CD4+ T cells were separated out. BNT162b2 vaccine or mRNA-1273 vaccine was given to participants in two doses. This specimen consisted of CD4+ T cells from PBMCs cultured with SARS-CoV-2 spike peptides, obtained after COVID-19 vaccination. All receptors derive from a human donor who received a COVID-19 vaccine.

The V gene is TRBV5-8, the J gene TRBJ2-3, with D tentatively TRBD1 or TRBD2 (5 bases each). The germline CDR1 and CDR2 sequences are SGHTS and YDEGEE. This CDR3 has 15 amino acids. V was pared by 4 bases and J by 2 bases, with 14 bases between. The CDR3 region is CASSRGSGTTDTQYF. In nucleotides, the CDR3 is TGTGCCAGCAGCCGGGGCTCGGGGACCACAGATACGCAGTATTTT.

The chain is built from TRBV5-1 and TRBJ2-3, with no clear D. This CDR3 is 15 amino acids long. Trimming left V 1 base short and J 6 bases short, with 15 bases between. Germline lookup yields CDR1 SGHRS and CDR2 YFSETQ. CDR3 in amino acids: CASSLSDPGGDTQYF. The CDR3 coding sequence is TGCGCCAGCAGCTTGTCGGACCCAGGTGGGGATACGCAGTATTTT.

The chain is built from TRBV2 and TRBJ2-7; a weak D match, TRBD1 (6 bases). The CDR3 has 12 amino acids. Trimming removed 6 bases at V and 3 bases at J, with 9 bases between. Looked up from germline, CDR1 is SNHLY and CDR2 is FYNNEI. The DNA of the CDR3 is TGTGCCAGCAGCAAGACAGGCTACGAGCAGTACTTC. This codes for CASSKTGYEQYF.

Worth noting for this clone: The germline gene is not matched at one end of the junction; a read error may be the cause. The rearrangement joins TRBV7-2 to TRBJ1-2, with D maybe TRBD1 (5 bases). The CDR3 spans 12 residues. Germline values: CDR1 SGHTA, CDR2 FQGNSA. The CDR3, as DNA: TGTGCCAGCAGCTTAGAGAAGCCCAAGGACACGTTC. Amino acids: CASSLEKPKDTF.

The gene calls are TRBV28 and TRBJ1-2, with TRBD1 as a possible D gene (5 bases). CDR1 is MDHEN, CDR2 SYDVKM, per germline. The V gene lost 6 bases and the J gene lost 6 bases, with 14 bases spanning the gap. The CDR3 loop spans 13 amino acids. The CDR3 DNA sequence: TGTGCCAGCAGCAAACCGGGGACTAATGGCTACACCTTC. Its translation is CASSKPGTNGYTF.

This clone was counted only a few times. This sequence joins TRBV7-9 and TRBJ2-4; 12 nucleotides agree with TRBD1. V was pared by 5 bases and J by 0 bases, with 11 bases of the junction left unmatched. The CDR3 has 19 residues. In germline, CDR1 is SEHNR, CDR2 FQNEAQ (reference sequence). DNA for the CDR3: TGTGCCAGCAGCAGTGGGACAGGGGGCAAAGGATTAGCCAAAAACATTCAGTACTTC. Protein sequence: CASSSGTGGKGLAKNIQYF.

The chain uses TRBV4-1 and TRBJ2-5, with TRBD1 matching over 10 bases. The germline V gene encodes CDR1 MGHRA and CDR2 YSYEKL. The CDR3 totals 15 residues. The junction had 6 bases not matched to a gene; V was cut back by 4 bases and J by 4 bases. CDR3: CASSRQGAEGETQYF. The CDR3 DNA reads as TGCGCCAGCAGCCGACAGGGGGCTGAGGGAGAGACCCAGTACTTC.

The chain recombines TRBV6-2 or TRBV6-3 with TRBJ1-5; 10 nucleotides agree with TRBD1. The V gene end was trimmed by 2 bases and the J gene end by 2 bases; junction bases not matched to a gene: 3. This CDR3 is built from 16 residues. Germline V gives CDR1 MNHEY, CDR2 SVGEGT. CDR3 sequence: CASSYDRGRGNQPQHF. As DNA, the CDR3 is TGTGCCAGCAGTTACGACAGGGGGCGAGGCAATCAGCCCCAGCATTTT.